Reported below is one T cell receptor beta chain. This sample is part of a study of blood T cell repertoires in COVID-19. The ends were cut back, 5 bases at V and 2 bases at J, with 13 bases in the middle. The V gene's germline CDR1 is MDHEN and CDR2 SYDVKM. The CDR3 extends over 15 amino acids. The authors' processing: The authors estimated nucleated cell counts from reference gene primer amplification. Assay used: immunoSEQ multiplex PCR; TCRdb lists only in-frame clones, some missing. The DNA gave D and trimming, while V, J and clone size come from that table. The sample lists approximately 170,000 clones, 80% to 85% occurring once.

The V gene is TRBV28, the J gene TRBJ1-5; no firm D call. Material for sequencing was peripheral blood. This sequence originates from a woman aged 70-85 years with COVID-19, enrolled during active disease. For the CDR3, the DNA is TGTGCCAGCAGTAGACCCGGGGAGGGCAATCAGCCCCAGCATTTT. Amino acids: CASSRPGEGNQPQHF.